Below, 20 T cell receptor beta chains from the same sample are listed, as sequenced in a study of long-term antiretroviral therapy in people with HIV (dated by TCRdb to the early 2020s). The immunoSEQ hsTCRB v3.0 assay was used at survey level resolution to sequence the TRB variable region. The source is immuneACCESS, and TCRdb retained only in-frame sequences with V and J called. Part of the clones is not carried over; for the studies checked, unresolved V genes explain less than half of this, and the remainder is unexplained. The sample table contains 20,000 to 25,000 clones; only one count was recorded for around 90% of them. The top ten clones comprise around 8.6% of the sample. Specimen: unsorted PBMCs, collected 0.2 years before starting antiretroviral therapy. These TCRs come from a young man with HIV.

The chain uses TRBV6-5 and TRBJ1-3, with 7 bases fitting TRBD1. The junction had 2 bases not matched to a gene; V was cut back by 5 bases and J by 10 bases. CDR1 MNHEY and CDR2 SVGAGI come from the germline V gene. There are 11 residues in the CDR3. In nucleotides, the CDR3 is TGTGCCAGCAGTCAGGGGGAAACCATATATTTT. As protein: CASSQGETIYF.

The chain uses TRBV2 and TRBJ1-2; no clear D. This CDR3 contains 14 residues. Germline V gene data show CDR1 as SNHLY and CDR2 as FYNNEI. V was clipped by 2 bases and J by 3 bases, with 10 bases between them. CDR3 residues: CASSERGAHYGYTF. The CDR3 nucleotides read TGTGCCAGCAGTGAACGGGGTGCCCACTATGGCTACACCTTC.

The rearrangement links TRBV11-1 to TRBJ2-3, with TRBD2 identical over 13 bases. Germline values: CDR1 SGHAT, CDR2 FQDESV (reference sequence). With V trimmed by 5 bases and J by 2 bases, 4 bases remained unmatched. There are 16 residues in the CDR3. Here the CDR3 reads CASSGLAGEITDTQYF. The CDR3 region has the DNA TGTGCCAGCAGCGGACTAGCGGGGGAAATCACAGATACGCAGTATTTT. Variable domain in full (rest from reference TRBV11-1 and TRBJ2-3): EAEVAQSPRYKITEKSQAVAFWCDPISGHATLYWYRQILGQGPELLVQFQDESVVDDSQLPKDRFSAERLKGVDSTLKIQPAELGDSAMYLCASSGLAGEITDTQYFGPGTRLTVL.

The V gene is TRBV18, the J gene TRBJ2-6; 13 bases are shared with TRBD2. Germline V gives CDR1 KGHSH, CDR2 LQKENI. This CDR3 spans 18 amino acids. The trim removed 3 bases at V and 0 bases at J, leaving 2 bases unmatched. The CDR3 region has the DNA TGTGCCAGCTCACCCGGACTAGCGGGAGTCTCTGGGGCCAACGTCCTGACTTTC. Its translation: CASSPGLAGVSGANVLTF.

The J gene is TRBJ2-7, the V gene TRBV10-3, with D unresolved. CDR3 length equals 16 residues. Trimming removed 0 bases at V and 0 bases at J, with 12 bases between. The V gene's germline CDR1 is ENHRY and CDR2 SYGVKD. The CDR3 region has the DNA TGTGCCATCAGTGAGTCTATGGGAAAGAGCTCCTACGAGCAGTACTTC. This gives the protein CAISESMGKSSYEQYF.

This chain's CDR3 is CASSLGGGGNYNEQFF. In DNA form, the CDR3 reads TGTGCCAGCAGTTTGGGAGGGGGGGGCAACTACAATGAGCAGTTCTTC. The V gene is TRBV6-5, the J gene TRBJ2-1; D may be TRBD2 (7 bases). Looked up from germline, CDR1 is MNHEY and CDR2 is SVGAGI. Trimming took off 4 bases at V and 3 bases at J, with 16 bases between the two ends. The length of the CDR3 is 16 residues.

The J gene is TRBJ2-4, the V gene TRBV6-1, with D tentatively TRBD1 or TRBD2 (6 bases each). V lost 9 bases to trimming and J lost 4 bases, with 16 bases between them. The CDR3 runs 14 residues. Germline lookup yields CDR1 MNHNS and CDR2 SASEGT. The CDR3 loop is CASAEGGPKNIQYF. The CDR3 DNA follows: TGTGCCAGTGCCGAGGGGGGCCCGAAAAACATTCAGTACTTC.

This clone has just one count. The genes are TRBV19 and TRBJ2-1; weak D call: TRBD1 (5 bases). In germline, CDR1 is LNHDA, CDR2 SQIVND (reference sequence). Deletions cut 1 base from V and 4 bases from J, with 14 bases between. This CDR3 spans 16 amino acids. CDR3 DNA: TGTGCCAGTAGTATAGCCAACAGGTCGCCATACAATGAGCAGTTCTTC. Encoded protein: CASSIANRSPYNEQFF.

This chain uses TRBV28 with TRBJ1-3; D gene uncertain. The CDR3 is 14 amino acids. V dropped 2 bases and J dropped 0 bases, with 5 bases sitting between them. Germline CDR1 MDHEN, CDR2 SYDVKM. The CDR3 DNA reads as TGTGCCAGCAGTTTACAAGCCTCTGGAAACACCATATATTTT. This gives the protein CASSLQASGNTIYF.

This rearrangement joins TRBV27 to TRBJ1-2; D is unclear. Germline V lookup: CDR1 MNHEY, CDR2 SMNVEV (reference sequence). The length of the CDR3 is 14 residues. Trimming stripped 2 bases from V and 0 bases from J, with 7 bases between. CDR3: CASSLGTANYGYTF. DNA of the CDR3: TGTGCCAGCAGTTTAGGCACAGCTAACTATGGCTACACCTTC.

This chain joins TRBV6-6 and TRBJ1-1, with D possibly being TRBD1 (5 bases). This CDR3 is 14 amino acids long. V was trimmed by 4 bases and J by 1 base, leaving 10 bases between them. CDR1 and CDR2 from the germline V gene are MNHNY and SVGAGI (reference sequence). The CDR3 here is CASSFGTGNTEAFF. The CDR3 nucleotides are TGTGCCAGCAGTTTCGGGACGGGGAACACTGAAGCTTTCTTT.

This chain joins TRBV29-1 and TRBJ2-1, with 8 nucleotides matching TRBD1. CDR3 length: 13 residues. CDR1 and CDR2 (germline): SQVTM, ANQGSEA. The J segment lost 4 bases and the V segment lost 6 bases, leaving 5 bases of the junction unmatched. CDR3 coding DNA: TGCAGCGTCGCACAGGGGGTTTACAATGAGCAGTTCTTC. As protein: CSVAQGVYNEQFF.

CDR3: CASSPSLETQYF. In nucleotides, the CDR3 is TGTGCCAGCAGCCCCAGCCTGGAGACCCAGTACTTC. The chain is built from TRBV7-8 and TRBJ2-5; no firm D call. Deletions cut 5 bases from V and 5 bases from J, with 9 bases between. In germline, CDR1 is SGHVS, CDR2 FQNEAQ. The CDR3 is 12 residues long.

The V gene is TRBV6-1, the J gene TRBJ2-7; D is ambiguous. This CDR3 is built from 15 residues. The V gene lost 2 bases and the J gene lost 0 bases, with 11 bases spanning the gap. Germline V CDR1 and CDR2: MNHNS, SASEGT. CDR3 in DNA: TGTGCCAGCAGTGAATATTACTTCCTCTCCTACGAGCAGTACTTC. This encodes CASSEYYFLSYEQYF.

The DNA for the CDR3 is TGTGCCAGCAGCCCTATGGACGGATACAATGAGCAGTTCTTC. This sequence encodes CASSPMDGYNEQFF. V gene TRBV7-2 combines with J gene TRBJ2-1; no clear D gene. Germline values: CDR1 SGHTA, CDR2 FQGNSA. The CDR3 is 14 amino acids. The V and J ends lost 5 bases and 4 bases respectively, with 12 bases between them.

The gene calls are TRBV29-1 and TRBJ2-3; D is tentatively TRBD1 or TRBD2 (6 bases each). Germline V lookup: CDR1 SQVTM, CDR2 ANQGSEA. The V end lost 5 bases, the J end lost 2 bases, and 17 bases lay between the germline ends. The CDR3 loop spans 15 amino acids. In DNA form, the CDR3 reads TGCAGCGTTAATAGGGGGACTGGACACACAGATACGCAGTATTTT. It specifies CSVNRGTGHTDTQYF.

This chain connects TRBV30 to TRBJ1-2, with 7 bases lining up with TRBD1. The CDR3 is 16 amino acids. With V trimmed by 0 bases and J by 5 bases, 12 bases remained unmatched. Germline V gene lookup returns CDR1 GTSNPN and CDR2 SVGIG (reference sequence). The CDR3 sequence is CAWSVGLTGKSYGYTF. CDR3 DNA: TGTGCCTGGAGTGTCGGGCTGACAGGGAAGAGTTATGGCTACACCTTC.

This chain connects TRBV6-1 to TRBJ2-3, with 10 bases fitting TRBD1. The V segment lost 1 base and the J segment 6 bases; nucleotides outside the gene matches: 7. Germline V gene data show CDR1 as MNHNS and CDR2 as SASEGT. The CDR3 runs to 16 residues. The CDR3 DNA is TGTGCCAGCAGTGAAGAGGGGGGACAGGGGATGGATACGCAGTATTTT. Translating gives CASSEEGGQGMDTQYF.

The chain couples TRBV27 to TRBJ2-7; D remains unclear. The CDR3 is made up of 15 amino acids. Per the germline V gene, CDR1 is MNHEY and CDR2 is SMNVEV (reference sequence). V lost 0 bases and J 0 bases, leaving 9 bases between the germline ends. The CDR3 nucleotides are TGTGCCAGCAGTTTATCAGGGTCCCTCTCCTACGAGCAGTACTTC. This sequence encodes CASSLSGSLSYEQYF.

This clone was recorded only once. The genes are TRBV4-3 and TRBJ2-5; TRBD2 matches 11 bases. Germline loops: CDR1 LGHNA, CDR2 YSLEER. With V trimmed by 3 bases and J by 0 bases, 9 bases remained unmatched. The CDR3 sequence is 18 residues long. The CDR3 nucleotides read TGCGCCAGCAGCCAGCAGACTAGCGGGACCCCGTACCAAGAGACCCAGTACTTC. Protein sequence: CASSQQTSGTPYQETQYF.